This T cell receptor beta chain came from a study of cytomegalovirus exposure and HLA in healthy donors. Broader study findings: Among the most significant clusters, several appeared linked to common viral pathogens in a later analysis.

The PCR ran on 60 Vbeta and 13 Jbeta primers. Profiling relied on immunoSEQ multiplex PCR, and the TCRdb table lists in-frame clones only, not all of them. The sample records 200,000 to 250,000 clones, approximately 90% being singletons. This clone was recorded once. Antigen: not known. V trimming: 5 bases; J trimming: 6 bases; junction bases outside the gene matches: 6. Germline CDR1 LNHNV, CDR2 YYDKDF (reference sequence). This CDR3 spans 14 amino acids. The receptor was derived from a woman under 30 in good health and CMV-seronegative. Sequencing used PBMCs. The chain carries TRBV15 and TRBJ1-2, with 10 bases aligning to TRBD1. Here the CDR3 reads CATSLDRGPNGYTF. The CDR3 region has the DNA TGTGCCACCAGCCTCGACAGGGGGCCGAATGGCTACACCTTC.